This T cell receptor beta chain was profiled in a study of blood T cell repertoires in COVID-19. In the authors' methods: The assay estimated nucleated cells by amplifying reference gene primers. Clones were read by immunoSEQ multiplex PCR, and TCRdb kept only the in-frame ones, dropping some. Clone size and the V and J calls come from that table; the DNA yielded D and trimming. The sample yields more than 110,000 clones, about 87% seen once. V was pared by 3 bases and J by 14 bases, with 14 bases between. The CDR3 covers 13 residues. Germline values: CDR1 MNHNS, CDR2 SASEGT. This clone was detected once.

The specimen sequenced was peripheral blood. V is TRBV6-1 and J is TRBJ1-6; tentative D call: TRBD1 (5 bases). The receptor comes from a woman aged 80 or over with acute or convalescent COVID-19. This chain's CDR3 is CASSDIYGASLHF. CDR3 DNA sequence: TGTGCCAGCAGTGATATCTATGGGGCTTCCCTCCACTTT.